Shown below are 20 T cell receptor beta chains from a single sample sequenced in a study of cytomegalovirus exposure and HLA in healthy donors. Sequencing was performed with immunoSEQ multiplex PCR; in TCRdb, only in-frame clones are kept and a portion is missing. Among roughly 100,000 clones listed, more than 85% were seen once. Material for sequencing was PBMCs. The source of these receptors is a woman aged 18 to 35 in good health and CMV-seropositive.

The rearrangement links TRBV29-1 to TRBJ2-1; 9 bases fit TRBD2. V lost 8 bases and J lost 8; bases outside the gene matches: 10. Germline V CDR1 and CDR2: SQVTM, ANQGSEA. CDR3 length: 13 residues. CDR3 DNA sequence: TGCAGCTTAAGCGGGGGGTCGACCTATGAGCAGTTCTTC. Its protein product is CSLSGGSTYEQFF.

This clone was counted once. The rearrangement links TRBV7-9 to TRBJ1-2; 7 nucleotides match TRBD1. CDR3 length: 14 amino acids. Germline loops: CDR1 SEHNR, CDR2 FQNEAQ (reference sequence). The ends lost 5 bases at V and 7 bases at J; junction bases unmatched: 10. The CDR3 nucleotides read TGTGCCAGCAGCCCGAACAAGGGGGCCGGTGGCTACACCTTC. It translates to CASSPNKGAGGYTF.

This chain uses TRBV10-2 with TRBJ1-1; D not resolved. CDR3 length: 14 residues. Germline V CDR1 and CDR2: WSHSY, SAAADI. V gave up 7 bases and J gave up 5 bases, with 17 bases separating them. CDR3 loop: CASNGLVPGTEAFF. The CDR3 coding sequence is TGCGCCAGCAATGGACTGGTCCCGGGGACTGAAGCTTTCTTT.

This rearrangement joins TRBV14 to TRBJ2-5; no reliable D call. V gave up 0 bases and J gave up 7 bases, with 6 bases separating them. CDR3 length equals 12 residues. The germline V gene encodes CDR1 SGHDN and CDR2 FVKESK. The CDR3 sequence is CASSQDWATQYF. Here the CDR3 DNA reads TGTGCCAGCAGCCAAGATTGGGCGACCCAGTACTTC.

The chain recombines TRBV5-8 with TRBJ2-1, with D tentatively TRBD1 (5 bases). The germline V gene encodes CDR1 SGHTS and CDR2 YDEGEE. The CDR3 runs to 17 residues. V shed 0 bases and J shed 0 bases, with 13 bases lying between them. This CDR3 reads CASSLDIRESSYNEQFF. As DNA, the CDR3 is TGTGCCAGCAGCTTGGACATCAGGGAAAGCTCCTACAATGAGCAGTTCTTC.

The V call is TRBV7-2, the J call TRBJ1-1, with D maybe TRBD1 (6 bases). Trimming removed 5 bases at V and 1 base at J, with 11 bases between. CDR3 length equals 14 residues. CDR1 is SGHTA and CDR2 is FQGNSA in the germline V gene. The CDR3 nucleotides are TGTGCCAGCAGCAGAGACAGGTGGAACACTGAAGCTTTCTTT. It codes for CASSRDRWNTEAFF.

The chain recombines TRBV7-6 with TRBJ1-3; 7 bases align to TRBD1. The germline gives CDR1 SGHVS, CDR2 FNYEAQ. V lost 1 base, J lost 0 bases, and 6 bases stayed unmatched. The CDR3 is 17 amino acids. The DNA of the CDR3 is TGTGCCAGCAGCTTAGGTGCGGGACAGCTCTCTGGAAACACCATATATTTT. It translates to CASSLGAGQLSGNTIYF.

There are a few counts of this clone. V gene TRBV10-2 combines with J gene TRBJ2-3; 7 bases agree with TRBD1. Germline V gives CDR1 WSHSY, CDR2 SAAADI. The CDR3 is 16 residues long. V lost 2 bases to trimming and J lost 1 base; unmatched junction nucleotides: 6. The CDR3 here is CASSEGLQGGTDTQYF. CDR3 nucleotide sequence: TGCGCCAGCAGTGAGGGACTGCAGGGGGGCACAGATACGCAGTATTTT.

The V call is TRBV12-5, the J call TRBJ1-4; 8 bases agree with TRBD1. V lost 6 bases to trimming and J lost 8 bases; unmatched junction nucleotides: 17. CDR1 LGHNT and CDR2 FRNRAP come from the germline V gene. The CDR3 contains 17 residues. The CDR3 is CASGQGQVGYDREKLFF. CDR3 nucleotide sequence: TGTGCTAGTGGACAGGGACAGGTGGGATACGATCGGGAAAAACTGTTTTTT.

As regards this clone: This CDR3 is also generated by other DNA sequences in the sample. This chain uses TRBV9 with TRBJ1-2; TRBD1 might be the D (5 bases). The germline CDR1 and CDR2 sequences are SGDLS and YYNGEE. This CDR3 is built from 14 residues. Trimming cost V 0 bases and J 4 bases, with 10 bases left between them. The CDR3 DNA reads TGTGCCAGCAGCGTAGATGGAACAGGCTATGGCTACACCTTC. It is translated as CASSVDGTGYGYTF.

The genes are TRBV6-5 and TRBJ2-6; possible D gene TRBD1, 6 bases. The V gene lost 8 bases and the J gene lost 2 bases, with 10 bases spanning the gap. Germline V lookup: CDR1 MNHEY, CDR2 SVGAGI. The CDR3 loop spans 14 amino acids. The CDR3 loop is CASRGGAGANVLTF. The DNA of the CDR3 is TGTGCCAGCCGTGGGGGCGCTGGGGCCAACGTCCTGACTTTC.

The chain employs TRBV4-1 and TRBJ1-2; D is uncertain. CDR1 and CDR2 from the germline V gene are MGHRA and YSYEKL. CDR3 length: 13 amino acids. Trimming pared 4 bases from V and 2 bases from J, leaving 8 bases between. CDR3 DNA: TGCGCCAGCAGCCGCCCAGAAAACTATGGCTACACCTTC. Its protein is CASSRPENYGYTF.

This sequence joins TRBV25-1 and TRBJ2-7, with TRBD1 as a possible D gene (5 bases). This CDR3 is built from 13 residues. Germline CDR1 MGHDK, CDR2 SYGVNS. Trimming shortened V by 6 bases and J by 2 bases, and 11 bases separated the two germline ends. The DNA of the CDR3 is TGTGCCAGCAGGGGGCTCCCGACCTACGAGCAGTACTTC. It yields the protein CASRGLPTYEQYF.

A remark on this clone: At one of its ends the junction is not consistent with the germline gene, which may arise from a read error. The chain uses TRBV2 and TRBJ1-4; D may be TRBD1 (5 bases). CDR1 and CDR2 from the germline V gene are SNHLY and FYNNEI. The CDR3 contains 13 residues. CDR3 sequence reads: CASKIAGNPHVIF. CDR3 nucleotide sequence: TGTGCCAGCAAGATCGCAGGGAACCCTCATGTGATTTTT.

V and J are TRBV6-5 and TRBJ2-7; D call uncertain. V was pared by 2 bases and J by 2 bases, with 10 bases between. Germline CDR1 and CDR2: MNHEY and SVGAGI. The CDR3 totals 14 residues. CDR3 amino acids: CASSYAETAYEQYF. The CDR3 bases are TGTGCCAGCAGTTACGCGGAGACCGCCTACGAGCAGTACTTC.

This clone appeared a single time. The V call is TRBV6-1, the J call TRBJ1-1; D is undetermined. CDR1 is MNHNS and CDR2 is SASEGT in the germline V gene. The CDR3 sequence is 13 residues long. Deletions cut 3 bases from V and 1 base from J, with 6 bases between. The DNA of the CDR3 is TGTGCCAGCAGTGAGAACGGGAACACTGAAGCTTTCTTT. Its protein product is CASSENGNTEAFF.

This clone was observed a few times. The V and J genes are TRBV11-2 and TRBJ2-7, with 7 bases that match TRBD1. The CDR3 runs to 11 residues. In germline, CDR1 is SGHAT, CDR2 FQNNGV. The V and J ends lost 6 bases and 6 bases, in that order; junction bases with no gene match: 2. CDR3 loop: CASSRGLEQYF. The CDR3 DNA is TGTGCCAGCAGTAGGGGGCTCGAGCAGTACTTC.

V usage is TRBV29-1 and J usage is TRBJ2-6, with 10 bases that match TRBD1. Germline assignment: CDR1 SQVTM and CDR2 ANQGSEA. The CDR3 is 16 residues long. V gave up 6 bases and J gave up 2 bases; unmatched junction bases: 7. CDR3 in amino acids: CSVRDRGNPGANVLTF. CDR3 nucleotide sequence: TGCAGCGTCCGGGACAGGGGAAACCCTGGGGCCAACGTCCTGACTTTC.

The rearrangement joins TRBV7-3 to TRBJ2-2; TRBD1 matches at 7 bases. J lost 5 bases, V lost 4 bases, and 10 bases had no gene match. CDR1 SGHTA and CDR2 FQGTGA come from the germline V gene. The CDR3 loop spans 16 amino acids. The DNA for the CDR3 is TGTGCCAGCAGCTCCGTTAGGGGGCTTGGGACCGGGGAGCTGTTTTTT. Encoded protein: CASSSVRGLGTGELFF.

The chain combines TRBV7-9 with TRBJ2-1; 7 bases agree with TRBD2. The V segment lost 11 bases and the J segment 1 base; nucleotides outside the gene matches: 8. The germline gives CDR1 SEHNR, CDR2 FQNEAQ (reference sequence). CDR3 length: 14 amino acids. The CDR3 is CAGRGGSSYNEQFF. CDR3 in DNA: TGTGCCGGGAGGGGCGGGAGTTCCTACAATGAGCAGTTCTTC.